Below, one TCR beta chain is given with its context. Its antigen is unidentified. This entry is derived from a study of T-cell reconstitution after alpha-beta-depleted transplantation in children. Study-level points and caveats: When one year had passed after transplant, most T-cell counts and diversity came from newly produced T cells.

The TCRbeta library was prepared with unique molecular identifiers. TCRdb analysed the PCR reads with MiXCR anew, one entry per CDR3 protein. This sample yields some 300,000 distinct CDR3 sequences, of which about 7.3% are seen a single time; 9.1% belongs to the top ten. This sample comprised peripheral blood, obtained 360 days after TCRalphabeta/CD19-depleted stem cell transplant. This sequence was found in a female patient aged 2-10 years who had a stem cell transplant for Fanconi anemia, so the T cells may come from the graft donor.

For the CDR3, the DNA is TGTGCCAGCATCAACCCTAAAAATGACGGCTACACCTTC. The encoded protein is CASINPKNDGYTF. The chain couples TRBV6-2 or TRBV6-3 to TRBJ1-2; no clear D gene. The germline CDR1 and CDR2 sequences are MNHEY and SVGEGT. This CDR3 contains 13 residues. Trimming removed 7 bases from V and 8 bases from J, with 17 bases in between.